This TCR beta chain came from a study of T cell responses to AZD1222 COVID-19 vaccine. The CDR3 is 17 residues long. Deletions cut 2 bases from V and 0 bases from J, with 14 bases between. The germline CDR1 and CDR2 sequences are MNHNS and SASEGT. Sequencing used immunoSEQ multiplex PCR; TCRdb keeps in-frame clones, though not all of them. The data contain under 200,000 clones, around nine tenths of them seen just once; the ten biggest clones take up around 5.9%. The starting material was peripheral blood, obtained on day 0 of AZD1222 vaccination. The receptor was derived from an adult in good health. The chain is built from TRBV6-1 and TRBJ1-3, with D maybe TRBD1 (5 bases). CDR3 in amino acids: CASSESLIGTSGNTIYF. CDR3 bases: TGTGCCAGCAGTGAATCGTTAATCGGGACCTCTGGAAACACCATATATTTT.